This T cell receptor beta chain derives from a study of cytomegalovirus exposure and HLA in healthy donors. Study as a whole: There were approximately 400 genotyped donors. Of these, roughly 82% fell in the genetic ancestry cluster associated with self-reported Caucasian donors.

Primers for the PCR totalled 60 Vbeta and 13 Jbeta. The table came from immunoSEQ multiplex PCR; TCRdb's copy has only in-frame clones and leaves some out. The sample has 150,000 to 200,000 clones, roughly 76% seen once. The germline V and J ends were trimmed by 3 bases and 4 bases, with 14 bases remaining between them. Germline V lookup: CDR1 LNHNV, CDR2 YYDKDF (reference sequence). This CDR3 region has 15 residues. The sample comprised PBMCs. The clonotype comes from a woman younger than 30 in good health and CMV-seropositive. V usage is TRBV15 and J usage is TRBJ2-3; D is possibly TRBD1 (5 bases). For the CDR3, the DNA is TGTGCCACCAGCAGCGTAGGGGCAGACGCAGATACGCAGTATTTT. Translation: CATSSVGADADTQYF.